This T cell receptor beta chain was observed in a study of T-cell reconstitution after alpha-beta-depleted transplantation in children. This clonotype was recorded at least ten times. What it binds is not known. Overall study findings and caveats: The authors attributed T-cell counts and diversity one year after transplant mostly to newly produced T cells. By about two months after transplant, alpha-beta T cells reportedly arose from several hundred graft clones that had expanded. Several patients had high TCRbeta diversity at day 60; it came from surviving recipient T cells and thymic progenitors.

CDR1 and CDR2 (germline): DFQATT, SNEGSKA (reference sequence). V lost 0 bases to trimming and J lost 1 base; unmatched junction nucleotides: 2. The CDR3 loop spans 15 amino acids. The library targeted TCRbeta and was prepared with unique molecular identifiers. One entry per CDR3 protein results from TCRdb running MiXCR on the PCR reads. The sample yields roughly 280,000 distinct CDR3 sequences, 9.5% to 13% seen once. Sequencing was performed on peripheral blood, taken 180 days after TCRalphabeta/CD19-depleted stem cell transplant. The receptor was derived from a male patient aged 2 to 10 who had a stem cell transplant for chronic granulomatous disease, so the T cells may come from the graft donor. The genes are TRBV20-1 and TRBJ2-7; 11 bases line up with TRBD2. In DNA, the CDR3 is TGCAGTGCTAGAGATATAGCGGGAGGGTCCTACGAGCAGTACTTC. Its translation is CSARDIAGGSYEQYF.